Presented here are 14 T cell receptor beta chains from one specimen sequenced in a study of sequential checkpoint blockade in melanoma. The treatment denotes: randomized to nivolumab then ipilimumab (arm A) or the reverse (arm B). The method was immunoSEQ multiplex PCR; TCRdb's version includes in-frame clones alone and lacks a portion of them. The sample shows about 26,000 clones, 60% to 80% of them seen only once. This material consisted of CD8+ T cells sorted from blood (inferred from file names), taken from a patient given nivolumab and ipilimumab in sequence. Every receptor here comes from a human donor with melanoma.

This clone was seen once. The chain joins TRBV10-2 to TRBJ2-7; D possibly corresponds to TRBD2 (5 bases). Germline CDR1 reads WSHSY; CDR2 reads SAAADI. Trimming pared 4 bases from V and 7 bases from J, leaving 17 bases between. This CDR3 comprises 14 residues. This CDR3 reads CASSGARGPPEQYF. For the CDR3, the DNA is TGCGCCAGCAGTGGGGCCCGAGGGCCCCCGGAGCAGTACTTC.

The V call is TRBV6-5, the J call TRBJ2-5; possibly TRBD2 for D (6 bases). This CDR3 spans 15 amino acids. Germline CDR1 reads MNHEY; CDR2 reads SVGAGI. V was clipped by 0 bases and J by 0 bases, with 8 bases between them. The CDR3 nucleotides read TGTGCCAGCAGTTACTCTAGCGGATACCAAGAGACCCAGTACTTC. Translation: CASSYSSGYQETQYF.

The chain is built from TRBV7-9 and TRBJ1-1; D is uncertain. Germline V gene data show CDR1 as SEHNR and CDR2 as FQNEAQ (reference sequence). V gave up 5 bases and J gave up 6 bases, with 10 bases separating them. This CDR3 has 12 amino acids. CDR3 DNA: TGTGCCAGCAGCCCCCCGAGGGCTGAAGCTTTCTTT. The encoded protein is CASSPPRAEAFF.

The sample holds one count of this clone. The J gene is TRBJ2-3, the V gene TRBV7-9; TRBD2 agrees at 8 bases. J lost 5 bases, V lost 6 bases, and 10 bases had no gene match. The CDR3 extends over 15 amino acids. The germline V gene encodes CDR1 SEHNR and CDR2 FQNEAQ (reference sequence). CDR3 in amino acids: CASSIRGGTEDTQYF. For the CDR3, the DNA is TGTGCCAGCAGTATCCGGGGGGGGACGGAAGATACGCAGTATTTT.

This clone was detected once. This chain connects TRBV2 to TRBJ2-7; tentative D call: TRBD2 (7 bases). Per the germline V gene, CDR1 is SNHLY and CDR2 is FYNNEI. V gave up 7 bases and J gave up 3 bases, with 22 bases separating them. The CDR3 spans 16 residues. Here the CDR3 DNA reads TGTGCCAGCACCGAAGGGAGGCGGGGGCCTTACTACGAGCAGTACTTC. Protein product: CASTEGRRGPYYEQYF.

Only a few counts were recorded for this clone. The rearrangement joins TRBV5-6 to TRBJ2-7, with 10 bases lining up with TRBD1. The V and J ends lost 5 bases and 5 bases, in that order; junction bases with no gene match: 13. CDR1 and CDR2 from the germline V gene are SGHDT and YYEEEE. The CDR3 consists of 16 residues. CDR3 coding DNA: TGTGCCAGCAGTCGATCCTTGGACAGGGGGTTAAACGAGCAGTACTTC. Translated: CASSRSLDRGLNEQYF.

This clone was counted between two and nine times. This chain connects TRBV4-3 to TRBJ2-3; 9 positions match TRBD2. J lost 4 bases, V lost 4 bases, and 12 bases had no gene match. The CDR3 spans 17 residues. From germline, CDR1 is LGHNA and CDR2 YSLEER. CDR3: CASSPHLGGGAPDTQYF. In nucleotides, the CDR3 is TGCGCCAGCAGCCCCCACCTGGGCGGGGGGGCCCCAGATACGCAGTATTTT.

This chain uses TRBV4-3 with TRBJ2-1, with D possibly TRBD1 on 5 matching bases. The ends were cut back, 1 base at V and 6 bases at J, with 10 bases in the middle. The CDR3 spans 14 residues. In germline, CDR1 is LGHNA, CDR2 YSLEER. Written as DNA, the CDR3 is TGCGCCAGCAGCCAAGGTTGGGGCCCCAATGAGCAGTTCTTC. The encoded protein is CASSQGWGPNEQFF.

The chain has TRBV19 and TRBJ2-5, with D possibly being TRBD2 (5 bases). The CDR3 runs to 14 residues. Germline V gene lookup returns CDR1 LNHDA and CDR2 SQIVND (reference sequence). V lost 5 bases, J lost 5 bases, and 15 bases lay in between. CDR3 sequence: CASSSPTRGETQYF. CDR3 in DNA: TGTGCCAGTAGTTCACCGACCAGAGGGGAGACCCAGTACTTC.

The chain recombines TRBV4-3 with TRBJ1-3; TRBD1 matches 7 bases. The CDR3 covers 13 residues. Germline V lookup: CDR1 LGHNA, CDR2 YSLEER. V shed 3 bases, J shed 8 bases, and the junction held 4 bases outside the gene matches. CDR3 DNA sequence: TGCGCCAGCAGCCATGGGACAGCAGACACCATATATTTT. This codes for CASSHGTADTIYF.

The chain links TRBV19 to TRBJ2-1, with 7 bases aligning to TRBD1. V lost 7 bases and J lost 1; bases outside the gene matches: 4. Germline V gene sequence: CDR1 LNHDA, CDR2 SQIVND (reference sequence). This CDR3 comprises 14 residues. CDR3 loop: CASTTTGSYNEQFF. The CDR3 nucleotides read TGTGCCAGTACCACGACAGGGTCCTACAATGAGCAGTTCTTC.

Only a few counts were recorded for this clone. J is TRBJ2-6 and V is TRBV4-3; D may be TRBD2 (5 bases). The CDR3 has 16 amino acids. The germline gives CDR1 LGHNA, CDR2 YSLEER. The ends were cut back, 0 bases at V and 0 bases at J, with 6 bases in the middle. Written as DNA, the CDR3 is TGCGCCAGCAGCCAAGACGGACTCTCTGGGGCCAACGTCCTGACTTTC. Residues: CASSQDGLSGANVLTF.

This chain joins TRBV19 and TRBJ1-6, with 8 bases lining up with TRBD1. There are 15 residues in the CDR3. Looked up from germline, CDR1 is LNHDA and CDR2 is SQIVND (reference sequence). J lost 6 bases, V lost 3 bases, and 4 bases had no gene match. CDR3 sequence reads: CASSMGTGGNSPLHF. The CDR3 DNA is TGTGCCAGTAGTATGGGGACAGGAGGTAATTCACCCCTCCACTTT. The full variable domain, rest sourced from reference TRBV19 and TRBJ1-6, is DGGITQSPKYLFRKEGQNVTLSCEQNLNHDAMYWYRQDPGQGLRLIYYSQIVNDFQKGDIAEGYSVSREKKESFPLTVTSAQKNPTAFYLCASSMGTGGNSPLHFGNGTRLTVT.

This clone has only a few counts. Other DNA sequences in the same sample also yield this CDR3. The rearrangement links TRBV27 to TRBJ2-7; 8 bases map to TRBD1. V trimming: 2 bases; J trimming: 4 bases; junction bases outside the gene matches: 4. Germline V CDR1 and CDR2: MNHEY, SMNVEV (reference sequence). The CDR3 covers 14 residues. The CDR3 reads CASSLSRGPYEQYF. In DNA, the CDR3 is TGTGCCAGCAGTTTAAGCAGGGGGCCGTACGAGCAGTACTTC.